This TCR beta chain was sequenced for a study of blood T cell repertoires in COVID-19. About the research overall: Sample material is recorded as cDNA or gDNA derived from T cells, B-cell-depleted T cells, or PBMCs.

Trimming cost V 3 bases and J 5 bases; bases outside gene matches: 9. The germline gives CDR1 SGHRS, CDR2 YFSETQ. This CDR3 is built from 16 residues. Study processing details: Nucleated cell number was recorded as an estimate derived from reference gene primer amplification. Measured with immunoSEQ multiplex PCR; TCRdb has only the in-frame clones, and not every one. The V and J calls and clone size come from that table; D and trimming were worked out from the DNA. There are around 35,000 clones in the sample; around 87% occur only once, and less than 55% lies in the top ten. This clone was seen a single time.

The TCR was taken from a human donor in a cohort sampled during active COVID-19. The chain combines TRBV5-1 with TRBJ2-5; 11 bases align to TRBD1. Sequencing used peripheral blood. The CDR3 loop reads CASSSTGTGGKETQYF. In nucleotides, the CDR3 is TGCGCCAGCAGCTCTACCGGGACAGGGGGTAAGGAGACCCAGTACTTC.